The 20 T cell receptor beta chains below all came from one sample that was sequenced in a study of beta chain features in type 1 diabetes. The authors reverse transcribed all of the isolated RNA, so sequencing captured expressed TCRB transcripts. Only in-frame clones appear in the TCRdb table, and some are missing; sequencing was by immunoSEQ multiplex PCR. The sample gives roughly 170,000 clones, less than 15% of which show up once; roughly 0.56% is in the top ten. The sequencing sample was made of central memory CD4+ T cells from blood. Receptor source: a woman aged 18-30 years in good health.

V gene TRBV11-2 combines with J gene TRBJ1-2, with no clear D. Looked up from germline, CDR1 is SGHAT and CDR2 is FQNNGV. The CDR3 length is 12 residues. V gave up 5 bases and J gave up 6 bases, with 10 bases separating them. CDR3 region: CASSRGHDGYTF. The CDR3 DNA follows: TGTGCCAGCAGCCGAGGGCATGATGGCTACACCTTC.

As for this clone: This sequence is one base from a far larger clone and is likely a read error. This same CDR3 is encoded by further DNA sequences in the sample. The CDR3 reads CASSHEAGNHAEQYF. In nucleotides, the CDR3 is TGTGCCAGCAGCCACGAAGCCGGGAATCATGCCGAGCAGTACTTC. The rearrangement links TRBV7-9 to TRBJ2-7, with D perhaps matching TRBD2 (5 bases). CDR1 and CDR2 from the germline V gene are SEHNR and FQNEAQ (reference sequence). There are 15 residues in the CDR3. V lost 5 bases to trimming and J lost 6 bases, with 20 bases between them.

This clone was seen only a few times. This chain connects TRBV9 to TRBJ1-1, with 8 bases identical to TRBD1. In germline, CDR1 is SGDLS, CDR2 YYNGEE. V lost 0 bases, J lost 1 base, and 11 bases stayed unmatched. The CDR3 is 18 amino acids. The CDR3 nucleotides are TGTGCCAGCAGCGTAGCATTGGGAACCGGGACAGGGAACACTGAAGCTTTCTTT. Protein sequence: CASSVALGTGTGNTEAFF.

The chain uses TRBV29-1 and TRBJ1-1; D gene uncertain. Trimming took off 6 bases at V and 0 bases at J, with 11 bases between the two ends. The CDR3 runs 13 residues. Germline CDR1 and CDR2: SQVTM and ANQGSEA. The CDR3 spells CSVVQQMNTEAFF. The CDR3 DNA follows: TGCAGCGTCGTTCAACAGATGAACACTGAAGCTTTCTTT.

The chain couples TRBV28 to TRBJ1-5; perhaps TRBD1 as D (6 bases). The CDR3 spans 14 residues. V lost 10 bases to trimming and J lost 0 bases, with 13 bases between them. CDR1 MDHEN and CDR2 SYDVKM come from the germline V gene. CDR3 region: CATGTMYSNQPQHF. DNA of the CDR3: TGTGCCACCGGGACAATGTATAGCAATCAGCCCCAGCATTTT.

This clone was recorded many times. The chain uses TRBV28 and TRBJ2-4, with 11 positions matching TRBD2. CDR3 length: 15 residues. CDR1 and CDR2 from the germline V gene are MDHEN and SYDVKM. Trimming at V came to 4 bases and at J to 6 bases, leaving 5 bases not matched to a gene. CDR3 bases: TGTGCCAGCAGTTCCTCTGGGACTAGCGGAAACATTCAGTACTTC. The encoded protein is CASSSSGTSGNIQYF.

A few counts support this clone. The chain has TRBV5-1 and TRBJ2-3; 7 positions agree with TRBD2. Germline V CDR1 and CDR2: SGHRS, YFSETQ. The CDR3 consists of 15 residues. V was pared by 1 base and J by 4 bases, with 6 bases of the junction left unmatched. DNA for the CDR3: TGCGCCAGCAGCTTGACTAGCGAAAGGTCAGATACGCAGTATTTT. It codes for CASSLTSERSDTQYF.

This clone appeared a few times. This chain links TRBV6-4 with TRBJ2-7; 12 bases align to TRBD2. Germline V gene sequence: CDR1 MRHNA, CDR2 SNTAGT. V was pared by 6 bases and J by 0 bases, with 6 bases of the junction left unmatched. The length of the CDR3 is 16 residues. The CDR3 spells CASRRLAGVGSYEQYF. CDR3 in DNA: TGTGCCAGCAGAAGACTAGCGGGAGTCGGCTCCTACGAGCAGTACTTC.

The rearrangement links TRBV28 to TRBJ2-7; no definite D call. Trimming shortened V by 3 bases and J by 4 bases, and 10 bases separated the two germline ends. CDR3 length: 13 residues. Germline loops: CDR1 MDHEN, CDR2 SYDVKM. The DNA of the CDR3 is TGTGCCAGCAGTTTCAGATACAGATACGAGCAGTACTTC. It encodes CASSFRYRYEQYF. Supplemented by reference TRBV28 and TRBJ2-7, the full variable domain reads DVKVTQSSRYLVKRTGEKVFLECVQDMDHENMFWYRQDPGLGLRLIYFSYDVKMKEKGDIPEGYSVSREKKERFSLILESASTNQTSMYLCASSFRYRYEQYFGPGTRLTVT.

The gene calls are TRBV7-9 and TRBJ2-7, with D possibly being TRBD2 (5 bases). Per germline, CDR1 SEHNR and CDR2 FQNEAQ (reference sequence). This CDR3 has 14 residues. Trimming removed 2 bases from V and 3 bases from J, with 11 bases in between. CDR3 loop: CASSLQSGNYEQYF. The CDR3 DNA follows: TGTGCCAGCAGCTTACAGTCGGGGAACTACGAGCAGTACTTC.

On this clone: The sample has other DNA sequences that encode this CDR3 too. The V and J genes are TRBV28 and TRBJ2-7; no definite D call. The V end was cut by 6 bases, the J end by 2 bases, with 5 bases between. The CDR3 is 11 amino acids. The germline V gene encodes CDR1 MDHEN and CDR2 SYDVKM. The CDR3 sequence is CASSPAYEQYF. CDR3 nucleotides: TGTGCCAGCAGCCCCGCCTACGAGCAGTACTTC.

This rearrangement joins TRBV28 to TRBJ2-7, with TRBD1 identical over 8 bases. There are 14 residues in the CDR3. The V segment lost 7 bases and the J segment 3 bases; nucleotides outside the gene matches: 8. CDR1 is MDHEN and CDR2 is SYDVKM in the germline V gene. This CDR3 reads CASTLQDRVYEQYF. CDR3 bases: TGTGCCAGCACCCTTCAGGACAGGGTCTACGAGCAGTACTTC.

This clone turned up a few times. The chain carries TRBV6-5 and TRBJ2-4; possibly TRBD2 for D (7 bases). Germline values: CDR1 MNHEY, CDR2 SVGAGI. V was trimmed by 5 bases and J by 2 bases, leaving 13 bases between them. The CDR3 extends over 15 amino acids. In DNA form, the CDR3 reads TGTGCCAGCAGTCCCTGGGGGGGCTCCAAAAACATTCAGTACTTC. It is translated as CASSPWGGSKNIQYF.

The V gene is TRBV29-1, the J gene TRBJ2-7, with TRBD1 matching over 10 bases. Germline V lookup: CDR1 SQVTM, CDR2 ANQGSEA. The trim removed 5 bases at V and 3 bases at J, leaving 4 bases unmatched. The CDR3 extends over 13 amino acids. As DNA, the CDR3 is TGCAGCGTTACGGGACAGGGGAACTACGAGCAGTACTTC. It codes for CSVTGQGNYEQYF.

The chain has TRBV23-1 and TRBJ2-2; no firm D call. TRBV23-1 falls under the ORF class, with uncertain function. The CDR3 length is 17 residues. V was pared by 3 bases and J by 1 base, with 15 bases between. The CDR3 nucleotides are TGCGCCAGCAGTCAGTGCGGAAAAGGCGAGAACACCGGGGAGCTGTTTTTT. It encodes CASSQCGKGENTGELFF.

The table lists this clone with a few counts. The genes are TRBV23-1 and TRBJ1-1, with 10 nucleotides matching TRBD1. TRBV23-1 is an ORF; its function is uncertain. V shed 2 bases, J shed 0 bases, and the junction held 6 bases outside the gene matches. This CDR3 spans 17 amino acids. This chain's CDR3 is CASSQPGQGPLNTEAFF. The DNA for the CDR3 is TGCGCCAGCAGTCAACCGGGACAGGGGCCTCTGAACACTGAAGCTTTCTTT.

This sequence joins TRBV20-1 and TRBJ1-2, with a possible D match to TRBD1 (6 bases). Germline-derived CDR1 and CDR2 are DFQATT and SNEGSKA (reference sequence). CDR3 length equals 10 residues. CDR3: CGRGGNGYTF. For the CDR3, the DNA is TGCGGCAGGGGAGGGAATGGCTACACCTTC.

CDR3 bases: TGTGCCACCAAACCGCGGACGGGGCCTCGGGAGGTCCAGTACTTC. Amino acids: CATKPRTGPREVQYF. The rearrangement uses TRBV18 and TRBJ2-5, with 7 bases aligning to TRBD2. Looked up from germline, CDR1 is KGHSH and CDR2 is LQKENI. Trimming cost V 10 bases and J 10 bases; bases outside gene matches: 21. The CDR3 consists of 15 residues.

This chain uses TRBV6-5 with TRBJ2-1; 7 nucleotides match TRBD1. After removal of 2 bases from V and 5 bases from J, the junction contained 9 bases not matched to a gene. Germline V CDR1 and CDR2: MNHEY, SVGAGI. The CDR3 extends over 16 amino acids. The CDR3 coding sequence is TGTGCCAGCAGTTACCGGCCGACAGGGATCAACAATGAGCAGTTCTTC. This sequence encodes CASSYRPTGINNEQFF.

This clone appeared a few times. V is TRBV11-3 and J is TRBJ2-7; the D gene is possibly TRBD1 (5 bases). Germline V gene data show CDR1 as SGHNT and CDR2 as YENEEA. Trimming removed 1 base from V and 6 bases from J, with 13 bases in between. CDR3 length: 14 amino acids. The CDR3 sequence: CASSLGQGIVEQYF. CDR3 DNA sequence: TGTGCCAGCAGCTTAGGGCAGGGAATTGTCGAGCAGTACTTC.